The 27 T cell receptor beta chains reported below all come from one sample, sequenced in a study of shared clonotypes between healthy human individuals. Only in-frame clones appear in the TCRdb table, and some are missing; sequencing was by immunoSEQ multiplex PCR. The table lists 450,000 to 550,000 clones, about four fifths of them singletons. Sequenced: PBMCs. Receptors originate from a woman aged 40 to 50 in good health. Some clones in this sample may be carry-over from other donors' samples.

The chain joins TRBV6-6 to TRBJ1-3; D unclear. The V end was cut by 2 bases, the J end by 2 bases, with 10 bases between. This CDR3 comprises 15 residues. Germline V lookup: CDR1 MNHNY, CDR2 SVGAGI (reference sequence). The DNA for the CDR3 is TGTGCCAGCAGTTACGAAGGTTCACCTGGAAACACCATATATTTT. It encodes CASSYEGSPGNTIYF.

Many counts were recorded for this clone. The chain carries TRBV29-1 and TRBJ2-4, with D unresolved. The CDR3 covers 14 residues. V was trimmed by 2 bases and J by 2 bases, leaving 10 bases between them. The germline V gene encodes CDR1 SQVTM and CDR2 ANQGSEA. The CDR3 DNA sequence: TGCAGCGTTGAAAGTGAATGGCCCAAAAACATTCAGTACTTC. This translates into CSVESEWPKNIQYF.

This clone was counted at least ten times. This sample also contains other DNA sequences that code for the same CDR3. The chain joins TRBV29-1 to TRBJ1-1; the match to TRBD1 covers 12 bases. V was pared by 6 bases and J by 2 bases, with 1 base of the junction left unmatched. The CDR3 has 13 residues. CDR1 is SQVTM, CDR2 ANQGSEA, per germline. The CDR3 here is CSVGTGGNTEAFF. CDR3 DNA: TGCAGCGTGGGGACAGGGGGCAACACTGAAGCTTTCTTT.

The gene calls are TRBV15 and TRBJ2-1; TRBD2 agrees at 7 bases. Germline CDR1 is LNHNV and CDR2 is YYDKDF (reference sequence). With V trimmed by 5 bases and J by 5 bases, 12 bases remained unmatched. The CDR3 totals 16 residues. The CDR3 DNA sequence: TGTGCCACCAGCGCAGAGCCCCAGCGGGATCACAATGAGCAGTTCTTC. Amino acid sequence: CATSAEPQRDHNEQFF.

This clone was counted once. V and J are TRBV2 and TRBJ1-2; possible D gene TRBD1, 6 bases. Trimming took off 6 bases at V and 5 bases at J, with 13 bases between the two ends. Germline CDR1 SNHLY, CDR2 FYNNEI. The CDR3 has 13 amino acids. For the CDR3, the DNA is TGTGCCAGCAGGGAGGCAGGGGCTTATGGCTACACCTTC. Protein product: CASREAGAYGYTF.

This chain joins TRBV21-1 and TRBJ2-3; TRBD2 reflects the table's D call only, with no check against the DNA. TRBV21-1 is recorded as a pseudogene. The CDR3 has 16 residues. CDR3 sequence reads: CASSNLLAGGTDTQYF. As DNA, the CDR3 is TGTGCCAGCAGCAATCTCCTAGCGGGAGGCACAGATACGCAGTATTTT.

In regard to this clone: Other nucleotide sequences from this sample produce the same CDR3. The V and J genes are TRBV5-1 and TRBJ2-1; D is perhaps TRBD1 or TRBD2 (5 bases each). V lost 4 bases, J lost 5 bases, and 10 bases lay in between. Germline V CDR1 and CDR2: SGHRS, YFSETQ. The CDR3 runs to 13 residues. The CDR3 is CASSQGPNNEQFF. CDR3 DNA: TGCGCCAGCAGCCAGGGACCAAACAATGAGCAGTTCTTC.

The V gene is TRBV6-6, the J gene TRBJ2-3; D might be TRBD1 (5 bases). Per germline, CDR1 MNHNY and CDR2 SVGAGI (reference sequence). The CDR3 totals 14 residues. Trimming took off 2 bases at V and 2 bases at J, with 8 bases between the two ends. The CDR3 DNA is TGTGCCAGCAGTTACGGGGCGGACACAGATACGCAGTATTTT. Amino acids: CASSYGADTDTQYF.

The chain carries TRBV2 and TRBJ2-5, with TRBD1 identical over 9 bases. Germline values: CDR1 SNHLY, CDR2 FYNNEI. The CDR3 length is 12 residues. V shed 6 bases and J 5 bases; nucleotides not matched to a gene: 1. The CDR3 region has the DNA TGTGCCAGCAGGGACAGGGGTGAGACCCAGTACTTC. Protein: CASRDRGETQYF.

The rearrangement links TRBV28 to TRBJ1-2, with 8 bases matching TRBD1. The V and J ends lost 11 bases and 5 bases, in that order; junction bases with no gene match: 7. Germline V gene data show CDR1 as MDHEN and CDR2 as SYDVKM. This CDR3 spans 12 amino acids. The CDR3 is CAGGDRTYGYTF. The CDR3 DNA sequence: TGTGCCGGGGGGGACAGGACATATGGCTACACCTTC.

V gene TRBV13 combines with J gene TRBJ2-2, with 8 bases identical to TRBD1. The CDR3 is made up of 14 amino acids. The germline V gene has CDR1 PRHDT and CDR2 FYEKMQ (reference sequence). Unmatched junction bases numbered 7, after V lost 5 bases and J lost 8 bases. The CDR3 sequence: CASSAGTGAGELFF. The CDR3 region has the DNA TGTGCCAGCAGCGCCGGGACAGGTGCGGGGGAGCTGTTTTTT. The whole variable domain, remainder taken from reference TRBV13 and TRBJ2-2, is AAGVIQSPRHLIKEKRETATLKCYPIPRHDTVYWYQQGPGQDPQFLISFYEKMQSDKGSIPDRFSAQQFSDYHSELNMSSLELGDSALYFCASSAGTGAGELFFGEGSRLTVL.

Ten or more counts support this clone. This sequence joins TRBV4-3 and TRBJ2-5; perhaps D is TRBD1 or TRBD2 (6 bases each). V was trimmed by 1 base and J by 2 bases, leaving 14 bases between them. Looked up from germline, CDR1 is LGHNA and CDR2 is YSLEER. The CDR3 is 16 amino acids. CDR3 sequence (DNA): TGCGCCAGCAGCCAAGGGACAGCGAGCGGGCAAGAGACCCAGTACTTC. Amino acids: CASSQGTASGQETQYF.

For the CDR3, the DNA is TGCGCCAGCAGCCAAGACCGGGACAGCTTGGCTTTCTTT. It is translated as CASSQDRDSLAFF. The genes are TRBV4-3 and TRBJ1-1; 7 bases are shared with TRBD1. Germline V gene sequence: CDR1 LGHNA, CDR2 YSLEER. The CDR3 runs 13 residues. The trim removed 0 bases at V and 11 bases at J, leaving 6 bases unmatched.

This clone was picked up a small number of times. The rearrangement links TRBV25-1 to TRBJ1-4; D uncertain. Germline V CDR1 and CDR2: MGHDK, SYGVNS. The CDR3 is 14 residues long. With 4 bases removed from V and 4 bases from J, the gap between germline ends came to 10 bases. The CDR3 region has the DNA TGTGCCAGCAGTGTCCCAGAGGATAATGAAAAACTGTTTTTT. Translation gives CASSVPEDNEKLFF.

V gene TRBV28 combines with J gene TRBJ2-6; TRBD2 is a possible D gene (6 bases). The CDR3 contains 17 residues. Between the trimmed V and J ends, which lost 7 bases and 0 bases, there was a span of 16 bases. The germline gives CDR1 MDHEN, CDR2 SYDVKM. The CDR3: CASTLRLDLSGANVLTF. The CDR3 coding sequence is TGTGCCAGCACCTTACGACTAGACCTCTCTGGGGCCAACGTCCTGACTTTC.

The gene calls are TRBV6-6 and TRBJ2-1, with 8 bases fitting TRBD2. With V trimmed by 4 bases and J by 1 base, 3 bases remained unmatched. CDR3 size: 15 residues. CDR1 is MNHNY, CDR2 SVGAGI, per germline (reference sequence). CDR3: CASSWVAGSYNEQFF. The CDR3 DNA reads as TGTGCCAGCAGTTGGGTAGCGGGATCCTACAATGAGCAGTTCTTC.

The chain couples TRBV28 to TRBJ2-3; the D gene is possibly TRBD2 (5 bases). The CDR3 totals 15 residues. Trimming left V 6 bases short and J 2 bases short, with 15 bases between. Germline CDR1 reads MDHEN; CDR2 reads SYDVKM. This chain's CDR3 is CASSRADFHTDTQYF. For the CDR3, the DNA is TGTGCCAGCAGCCGAGCGGATTTCCACACAGATACGCAGTATTTT.

Worth noting for this clone: Other DNA sequences within the sample encode an identical CDR3. The genes are TRBV18 and TRBJ2-5; 8 bases are a match to TRBD1. The CDR3 contains 14 residues. V lost 2 bases, J lost 4 bases, and 3 bases stayed unmatched. Germline CDR1 reads KGHSH; CDR2 reads LQKENI. CDR3 nucleotide sequence: TGTGCCAGCTCACCAGGACAGGGAGGAGAGACCCAGTACTTC. This gives the protein CASSPGQGGETQYF.

This clone was seen at least ten times. This sequence joins TRBV9 and TRBJ2-5; 7 bases are a match to TRBD1. V dropped 2 bases and J dropped 2; count of bases not matched to a gene: 0. CDR1 is SGDLS and CDR2 is YYNGEE in the germline V gene. The CDR3 loop spans 13 amino acids. The CDR3 protein is CASSVTGQETQYF. CDR3 coding DNA: TGTGCCAGCAGCGTGACAGGGCAAGAGACCCAGTACTTC.

This clone was picked up a small number of times. V is TRBV7-6 and J is TRBJ1-5, with no clear D. Germline CDR1 reads SGHVS; CDR2 reads FNYEAQ. The length of the CDR3 is 14 residues. V was shortened by 9 bases and J by 1 base, with 13 bases between the two germline ends. CDR3 region: CASAPGRSNQPQHF. The CDR3, as DNA: TGTGCCAGTGCGCCGGGAAGGAGCAATCAGCCCCAGCATTTT.

This chain joins TRBV29-1 and TRBJ1-1; D not resolved. The CDR3 has 13 amino acids. Germline values: CDR1 SQVTM, CDR2 ANQGSEA. The ends were cut back, 4 bases at V and 1 base at J, with 10 bases in the middle. In DNA form, the CDR3 reads TGCAGCGTTGCCGGATCGTGGAACACTGAAGCTTTCTTT. Translation gives CSVAGSWNTEAFF. Supplemented by reference TRBV29-1 and TRBJ1-1, the full variable domain reads SAVISQKPSRDICQRGTSLTIQCQVDSQVTMMFWYRQQPGQSLTLIATANQGSEATYESGFVIDKFPISRPNLTFSTLTVSNMSPEDSSIYLCSVAGSWNTEAFFGQGTRLTVV.

Notes on this clone: It may be a read error: a sequence one base away is much more abundant. The chain carries TRBV5-4 and TRBJ1-2; 9 bases align to TRBD1. Germline V gene sequence: CDR1 SGHNT, CDR2 YYREEE (reference sequence). The CDR3 is 14 amino acids. The ends lost 3 bases at V and 1 base at J; junction bases unmatched: 1. The CDR3 loop is CASSWGQGNYGYTF. Written as DNA, the CDR3 is TGTGCCAGCAGCTGGGGACAGGGTAACTATGGCTACACCTTC.

The CDR3 region is CASSFSQYNEQFF. CDR3 nucleotide sequence: TGTGCCAGCAGCTTCAGTCAGTACAATGAGCAGTTCTTC. The V call is TRBV7-9, the J call TRBJ2-1, with D uncertain. The CDR3 covers 13 residues. Per germline, CDR1 SEHNR and CDR2 FQNEAQ (reference sequence). Trimming took 3 bases from V and 4 from J, leaving 7 bases between them.

The V and J genes are TRBV9 and TRBJ1-1, with 9 bases that match TRBD1. The germline V gene has CDR1 SGDLS and CDR2 YYNGEE. The junction had 7 bases not matched to a gene; V was cut back by 0 bases and J by 4 bases. The CDR3 runs to 16 residues. The CDR3 bases are TGTGCCAGCAGCGTAGCGGGACAGGGTGATGGCACTGAAGCTTTCTTT. Translated, it gives CASSVAGQGDGTEAFF.

The chain links TRBV15 to TRBJ2-1; D might be TRBD1 or TRBD2, each matching 5 bases. Trimming took off 0 bases at V and 1 base at J, with 16 bases between the two ends. CDR1 LNHNV and CDR2 YYDKDF come from the germline V gene (reference sequence). This CDR3 has 18 residues. The CDR3: CATSRDQGTGLSYNEQFF. CDR3 DNA sequence: TGTGCCACCAGCAGAGATCAAGGGACGGGGCTATCCTACAATGAGCAGTTCTTC.

The V and J genes are TRBV18 and TRBJ2-5; D call uncertain. There are 16 residues in the CDR3. V shed 3 bases and J shed 1 base, with 15 bases lying between them. Per the germline V gene, CDR1 is KGHSH and CDR2 is LQKENI. Written as DNA, the CDR3 is TGTGCCAGCTCACCCCGGCAGACGCGACGCCAAGAGACCCAGTACTTC. It yields the protein CASSPRQTRRQETQYF. The whole variable domain, remainder taken from reference TRBV18 and TRBJ2-5, is NAGVMQNPRHLVRRRGQEARLRCSPMKGHSHVYWYRQLPEEGLKFMVYLQKENIIDESGMPKERFSAEFPKEGPSILRIQQVVRGDSAAYFCASSPRQTRRQETQYFGPGTRLLVL.

As for this clone: A much more abundant neighbour one base away suggests this may be a read error. Other DNA sequences within the sample encode an identical CDR3. This chain uses TRBV2 with TRBJ1-1; 7 bases map to TRBD1. The CDR3 is 13 amino acids. With 7 bases clipped from V and 8 bases from J, the junction kept 10 bases outside the gene matches. Germline V gene data show CDR1 as SNHLY and CDR2 as FYNNEI. CDR3 amino acids: CASTSSRGTEAFF. CDR3 nucleotide sequence: TGTGCCAGCACCTCAAGCAGGGGGACCGAAGCTTTCTTT. The full variable domain, in which reference TRBV2 and TRBJ1-1 provide the parts outside the CDR3, is EPEVTQTPSHQVTQMGQEVILRCVPISNHLYFYWYRQILGQKVEFLVSFYNNEISEKSEIFDDQFSVERPDGSNFTLKIRSTKLEDSAMYFCASTSSRGTEAFFGQGTRLTVV.